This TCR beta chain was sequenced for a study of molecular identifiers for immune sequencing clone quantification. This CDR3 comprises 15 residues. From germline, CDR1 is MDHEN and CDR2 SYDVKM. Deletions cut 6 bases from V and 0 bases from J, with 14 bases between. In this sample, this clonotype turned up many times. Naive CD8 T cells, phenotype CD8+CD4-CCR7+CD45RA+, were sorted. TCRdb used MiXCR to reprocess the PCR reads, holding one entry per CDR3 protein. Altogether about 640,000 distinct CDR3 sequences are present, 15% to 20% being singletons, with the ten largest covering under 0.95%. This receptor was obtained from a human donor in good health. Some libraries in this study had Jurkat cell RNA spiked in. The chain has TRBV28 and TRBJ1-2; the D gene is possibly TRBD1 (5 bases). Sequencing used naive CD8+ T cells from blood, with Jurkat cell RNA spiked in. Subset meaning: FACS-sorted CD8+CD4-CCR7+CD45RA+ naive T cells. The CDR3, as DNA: TGTGCCAGCAGAACCAAACAGGTAGCTAACTATGGCTACACCTTC. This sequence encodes CASRTKQVANYGYTF.